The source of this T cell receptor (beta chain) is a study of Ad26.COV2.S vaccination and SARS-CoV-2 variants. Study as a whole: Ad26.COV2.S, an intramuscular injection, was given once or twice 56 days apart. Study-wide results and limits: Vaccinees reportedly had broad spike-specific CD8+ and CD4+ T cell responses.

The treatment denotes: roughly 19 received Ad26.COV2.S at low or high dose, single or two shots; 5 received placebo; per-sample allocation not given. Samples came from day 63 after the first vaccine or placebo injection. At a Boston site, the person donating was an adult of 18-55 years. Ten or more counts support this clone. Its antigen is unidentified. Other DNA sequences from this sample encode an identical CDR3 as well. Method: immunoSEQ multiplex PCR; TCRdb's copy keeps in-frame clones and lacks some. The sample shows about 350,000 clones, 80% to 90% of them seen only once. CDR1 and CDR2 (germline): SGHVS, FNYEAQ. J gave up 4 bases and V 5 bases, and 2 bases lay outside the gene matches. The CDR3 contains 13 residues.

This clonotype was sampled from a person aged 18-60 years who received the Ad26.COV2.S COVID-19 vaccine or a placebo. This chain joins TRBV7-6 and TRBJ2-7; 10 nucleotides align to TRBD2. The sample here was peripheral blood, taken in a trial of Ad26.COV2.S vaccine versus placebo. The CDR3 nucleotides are TGTGCCAGCAGCCAGCGGGGGGGATACGAGCAGTACTTC. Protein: CASSQRGGYEQYF.